This T cell receptor (beta chain) was recorded in a study of spatial heterogeneity in lung cancer. Study details: There were roughly 72 donors, all of them untreated patients with early-stage non-small cell lung cancer. PBMC samples from follow-up, when available, were sequenced at a median of approximately 24 months post-resection. Detection of beta-chain sequences consistently exceeded that of alpha-chain sequences.

Germline loops: CDR1 LNHDA, CDR2 SQIVND (reference sequence). The CDR3 spans 13 residues. V lost 5 bases and J 2 bases, leaving 10 bases between the germline ends. Each TCR cDNA molecule bore a unique molecular identifier. One entry per CDR3 protein, called by TCRdb with MiXCR from the 5' RACE reads. The sample has around 47,000 distinct CDR3 sequences; roughly 8.1% are singletons. The sample's time point: blood at routine non-recurrence follow-up after resection. In each case, whole RNA from tumor, nontumor lung or frozen PBMC was sequenced unsorted. The chain employs TRBV19 and TRBJ2-7; D is undetermined. Here the sequenced sample was PBMCs, taken at follow-up. The receptor's source is a female donor with early-stage non-small cell lung cancer. Here the CDR3 DNA reads TGTGCCAGTAGTTCCCCCAAAGCCTACGAGCAGTACTTC. It translates to CASSSPKAYEQYF.